This TCR beta chain is from a study of PD-L1 blockade in urothelial cancer. Study-wide background: Researchers looked at the blood 3 weeks (second dose) and 6 weeks after treatment began. Per blood sample, T cells had a median of roughly 150,000.

A note on this clone: Its antigen is still unknown.

Study observations and caveats: At the 3-week point, tumor-associated blood clones expanded more in durable-benefit patients.

Profiled with immunoSEQ multiplex PCR; TCRdb holds only in-frame clones, not every one. The repertoire holds around 33,000 clones, 89% seen once, with approximately 8.1% in the top ten. From germline, CDR1 is SQVTM and CDR2 ANQGSEA. The CDR3 runs 13 residues. The J segment lost 6 bases and the V segment lost 4 bases, leaving 7 bases of the junction unmatched. Time point specified: peripheral blood 6 weeks after treatment start. Urothelial carcinoma, locally advanced or metastatic, affected the patients. The receptor was derived from an elderly man with urothelial cancer. Here the sequenced sample was PBMCs, taken around atezolizumab (anti-PD-L1) treatment. The chain has TRBV29-1 and TRBJ2-7, with 9 bases fitting TRBD1. The CDR3 loop reads CSVADRGRFEQYF. The CDR3 nucleotides read TGCAGCGTTGCTGACAGGGGGAGGTTCGAGCAGTACTTC.